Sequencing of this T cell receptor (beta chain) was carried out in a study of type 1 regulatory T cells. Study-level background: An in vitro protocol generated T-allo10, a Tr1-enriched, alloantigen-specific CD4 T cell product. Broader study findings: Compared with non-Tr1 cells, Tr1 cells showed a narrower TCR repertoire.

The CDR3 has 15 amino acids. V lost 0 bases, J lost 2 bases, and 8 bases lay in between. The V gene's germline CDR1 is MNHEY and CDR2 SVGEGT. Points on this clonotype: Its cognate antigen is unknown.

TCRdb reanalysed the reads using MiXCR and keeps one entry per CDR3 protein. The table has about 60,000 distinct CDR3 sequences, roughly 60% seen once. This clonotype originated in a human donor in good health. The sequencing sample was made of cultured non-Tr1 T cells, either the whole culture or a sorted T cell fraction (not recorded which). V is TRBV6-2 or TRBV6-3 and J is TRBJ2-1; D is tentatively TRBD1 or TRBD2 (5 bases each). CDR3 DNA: TGTGCCAGCAGTTACTCGGGACCCCCCTACAATGAGCAGTTCTTC. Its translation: CASSYSGPPYNEQFF.